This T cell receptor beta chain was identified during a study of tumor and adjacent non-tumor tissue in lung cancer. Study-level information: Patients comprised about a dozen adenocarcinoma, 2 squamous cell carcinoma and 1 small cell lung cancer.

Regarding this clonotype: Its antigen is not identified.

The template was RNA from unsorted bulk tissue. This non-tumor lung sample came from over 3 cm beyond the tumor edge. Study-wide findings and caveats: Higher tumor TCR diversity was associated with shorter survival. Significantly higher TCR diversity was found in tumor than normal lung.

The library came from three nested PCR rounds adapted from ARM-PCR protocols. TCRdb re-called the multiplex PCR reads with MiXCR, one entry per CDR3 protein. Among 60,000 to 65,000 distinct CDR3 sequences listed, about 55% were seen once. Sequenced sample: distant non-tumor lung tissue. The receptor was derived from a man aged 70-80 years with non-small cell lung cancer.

Here the CDR3 DNA reads TGTGCCAGCAGTTTGGGATCGAACGCAGATACGCAGTATTTT. Translating it yields CASSLGSNADTQYF. J is TRBJ2-3 and V is TRBV12-3 or TRBV12-4; no clear D. The CDR3 extends over 14 amino acids. The V end was cut by 3 bases, the J end by 4 bases, with 11 bases between.